This T cell receptor (beta chain) emerged from a study of T cell responses to AZD1222 COVID-19 vaccine. Study-level findings and limits: Reports indicate that nearly half of spike-specific TCRs are directed at unmutated variant regions. Only a handful of individuals given AZD1222 were seropositive at baseline. Regions 160-218 and 743-854 dominated among vaccine-associated CD4 TCRs spanning spike.

Second-dose intervals of approximately 4 or approximately 12 weeks were pooled. The CDR3 extends over 14 amino acids. The V gene's germline CDR1 is LGHNA and CDR2 YSLEER. J gave up 2 bases and V 3 bases, and 0 bases lay outside the gene matches. Sequencing was performed with immunoSEQ multiplex PCR; in TCRdb, only in-frame clones are kept and a portion is missing. The sample yields roughly 170,000 clones, around 94% seen once. For this clone: Antigen: not known.

This chain joins TRBV4-3 and TRBJ1-5, with TRBD1 matching 8 bases. This specimen was peripheral blood, taken 28 days after the second AZD1222 dose. The origin of this receptor is an adult who received the AZD1222 COVID-19 vaccine. Here the CDR3 reads CASSQGQGNQPQHF. CDR3 coding DNA: TGCGCCAGCAGCCAGGGACAGGGCAATCAGCCCCAGCATTTT.